Presented here are 3 T cell receptor beta chains from one specimen sequenced in a study of cytomegalovirus exposure and HLA in healthy donors. This PCR relied on a set of 60 Vbeta primers and 13 Jbeta primers. Produced via immunoSEQ multiplex PCR; TCRdb's table is partial and in-frame only. The sample has over 120,000 clones; around 85% are singletons. Sequenced input: PBMCs. Source of these receptors: a woman younger than 45 in good health and CMV-seronegative.

This rearrangement joins TRBV9 to TRBJ1-4, with unresolved D. The CDR3 consists of 14 residues. Trimming took 0 bases from V and 5 from J, leaving 8 bases between them. Germline V gives CDR1 SGDLS, CDR2 YYNGEE. CDR3 sequence reads: CASSVGQRNEKLFF. The CDR3 region has the DNA TGTGCCAGCAGCGTAGGGCAAAGAAATGAAAAACTGTTTTTT. Variable domain in full (rest from reference TRBV9 and TRBJ1-4): DSGVTQTPKHLITATGQRVTLRCSPRSGDLSVYWYQQSLDQGLQFLIQYYNGEERAKGNILERFSAQQFPDLHSELNLSSLELGDSALYFCASSVGQRNEKLFFGSGTQLSVL.

The CDR3 DNA is TGTGCCAGTAGTATGCTATCCAGGCCGCTACTGGTTCAGCCCCAGCATTTT. Translating it yields CASSMLSRPLLVQPQHF. V usage is TRBV19 and J usage is TRBJ1-5, with D unclear. From germline, CDR1 is LNHDA and CDR2 SQIVND (reference sequence). V lost 3 bases and J lost 6, with 21 bases in between. The CDR3 runs 17 residues. The entire variable domain, with the rest obtained from reference TRBV19 and TRBJ1-5, is as follows: DGGITQSPKYLFRKEGQNVTLSCEQNLNHDAMYWYRQDPGQGLRLIYYSQIVNDFQKGDIAEGYSVSREKKESFPLTVTSAQKNPTAFYLCASSMLSRPLLVQPQHFGDGTRLSIL.

The chain is built from TRBV7-2 and TRBJ2-7; 8 bases are a match to TRBD2. With V trimmed by 4 bases and J by 2 bases, 10 bases remained unmatched. The CDR3 spans 16 residues. Germline assignment: CDR1 SGHTA and CDR2 FQGNSA. DNA of the CDR3: TGTGCCAGCAGCTCCGGGGGGGCGGCAGGTACCTACGAGCAGTACTTC. Translating gives CASSSGGAAGTYEQYF.